Below are 24 T cell receptor beta chains sequenced from a single sample in a study of Ad26.COV2.S vaccination and SARS-CoV-2 variants. Treatment specified: around 19 received Ad26.COV2.S at low or high dose, single or two shots; several received placebo; per-sample allocation not given. Samples came from day 63 after the first vaccine or placebo injection. Only in-frame clones appear in the TCRdb table, and some are missing; sequencing was by immunoSEQ multiplex PCR. The sample has over 400,000 clones, around 93% seen once. The specimen was peripheral blood, collected in a trial of Ad26.COV2.S vaccine versus placebo. These receptors originate from a person between 18 and 59 years old who received the Ad26.COV2.S COVID-19 vaccine or a placebo.

A remark on this clone: Other DNA variants within this sample encode the same CDR3. V and J are TRBV7-9 and TRBJ2-7; no firm D call. CDR1 is SEHNR and CDR2 is FQNEAQ in the germline V gene (reference sequence). The CDR3 is made up of 11 amino acids. V was shortened by 4 bases and J by 4 bases, with 5 bases between the two germline ends. The CDR3 sequence: CASSSTYEQYF. The CDR3 DNA is TGTGCCAGCAGCTCGACTTACGAGCAGTACTTC.

The chain recombines TRBV30 with TRBJ1-6, with D possibly matching TRBD1 (6 bases). CDR1 is GTSNPN and CDR2 is SVGIG in the germline V gene (reference sequence). V shed 2 bases and J shed 1 base, with 12 bases lying between them. This CDR3 contains 16 residues. This chain's CDR3 is CAWSNGGASYNSPLHF. CDR3 nucleotide sequence: TGTGCCTGGAGTAATGGGGGGGCTTCCTATAATTCACCCCTCCACTTT.

This clone was seen a single time. The rearrangement uses TRBV3-1 (or the pseudogene TRBV3-2) and TRBJ1-2; TRBD1 matches 10 bases. CDR3 length: 19 residues. J gave up 4 bases and V 2 bases, and 16 bases lay outside the gene matches. Germline CDR1 is LGHDT and CDR2 is YNNKEL (reference sequence). The CDR3 spells CASSQCYLVGTGASYGYTF. The CDR3 DNA reads as TGTGCCAGCAGCCAATGTTACTTAGTCGGGACAGGGGCTAGCTATGGCTACACCTTC.

V gene TRBV11-2 combines with J gene TRBJ2-1; D gene uncertain. V dropped 6 bases and J dropped 0 bases, with 12 bases sitting between them. Germline V gives CDR1 SGHAT, CDR2 FQNNGV. This CDR3 is 15 amino acids long. CDR3 amino acids: CASRPPMSSYNEQFF. Written as DNA, the CDR3 is TGTGCCAGCAGGCCCCCTATGAGCTCCTACAATGAGCAGTTCTTC. Together with reference TRBV11-2 and TRBJ2-1, the CDR3 gives the full variable domain: EAGVAQSPRYKIIEKRQSVAFWCNPISGHATLYWYQQILGQGPKLLIQFQNNGVVDDSQLPKDRFSAERLKGVDSTLKIQPAKLEDSAVYLCASRPPMSSYNEQFFGPGTRLTVL.

The chain carries TRBV7-9 and TRBJ2-1; D is tentatively TRBD1 or TRBD2 (6 bases each). Germline CDR1 reads SEHNR; CDR2 reads FQNEAQ (reference sequence). Trimming cost V 0 bases and J 6 bases, with 12 bases left between them. The CDR3 has 15 amino acids. CDR3 sequence: CASSLAGGIFNEQFF. The DNA of the CDR3 is TGTGCCAGCAGCTTAGCGGGGGGCATATTCAATGAGCAGTTCTTC.

The chain combines TRBV28 with TRBJ1-4, with a possible D match to TRBD1 (5 bases). The V gene's germline CDR1 is MDHEN and CDR2 SYDVKM. V lost 6 bases, J lost 10 bases, and 15 bases lay in between. CDR3 size: 13 residues. The CDR3 DNA reads as TGTGCCAGCAGCCCCCCTGGGGGGGGAAAACTGTTTTTT. Its protein product is CASSPPGGGKLFF.

The chain is built from TRBV5-1 and TRBJ2-3, with D possibly matching TRBD2 (7 bases). The CDR3 is 15 residues long. Trimming took 9 bases from V and 6 from J, leaving 23 bases between them. CDR1 SGHRS and CDR2 YFSETQ come from the germline V gene. The CDR3 nucleotides are TGCGCCACTACTATGGGTAGGGGGGGATTGGATACGCAGTATTTT. It yields the protein CATTMGRGGLDTQYF.

On this clone: At one end the junction does not follow the germline gene, possibly because of a read error. The CDR3 loop is CASRIGGSSGANVLTF. CDR3 DNA sequence: TGTGCCAGTAGGATAGGGGGAAGCTCTGGGGCCAACGTCCTGACTTTC. This rearrangement joins TRBV19 to TRBJ2-6; weak D call: TRBD1 (6 bases). This CDR3 is 16 amino acids long. Germline V gives CDR1 LNHDA, CDR2 SQIVND (reference sequence).

This clone was observed once. This sequence joins TRBV7-9 and TRBJ2-7; 11 nucleotides agree with TRBD2. The CDR3 sequence is 14 residues long. Germline V gives CDR1 SEHNR, CDR2 FQNEAQ (reference sequence). V lost 4 bases to trimming and J lost 4 bases; unmatched junction nucleotides: 3. CDR3 DNA: TGTGCCAGCAGCTCGCTAGCGGGGGGATACGAGCAGTACTTC. Its translation: CASSSLAGGYEQYF.

The gene calls are TRBV30 and TRBJ1-1; TRBD1 agrees at 8 bases. Germline loops: CDR1 GTSNPN, CDR2 SVGIG (reference sequence). The CDR3 is made up of 14 amino acids. Trimming at V came to 1 base and at J to 3 bases, leaving 4 bases not matched to a gene. Here the CDR3 reads CAWSGTGFYTEAFF. CDR3 sequence (DNA): TGTGCCTGGAGTGGGACAGGGTTTTACACTGAAGCTTTCTTT.

This sequence joins TRBV6-1 and TRBJ1-2, with a weak D call TRBD1 (5 bases). The CDR3 runs 20 residues. Germline V gives CDR1 MNHNS, CDR2 SASEGT. The V end was cut by 2 bases, the J end by 5 bases, with 30 bases between. CDR3 residues: CASSEFLGSGTPRGSYGYTF. In DNA form, the CDR3 reads TGTGCCAGCAGTGAATTTCTGGGGTCCGGGACCCCACGTGGGAGTTATGGCTACACCTTC.

The chain is built from TRBV9 and TRBJ2-1, with D uncertain. The CDR3 spans 11 residues. Trimming shortened V by 2 bases and J by 10 bases, and 7 bases separated the two germline ends. From germline, CDR1 is SGDLS and CDR2 YYNGEE. In DNA form, the CDR3 reads TGTGCCAGCAGCGTCGAGGAAGAGCAGTTCTTC. This sequence encodes CASSVEEEQFF.

V is TRBV7-2 and J is TRBJ2-1; 7 bases line up with TRBD2. CDR1 and CDR2 from the germline V gene are SGHTA and FQGNSA. Trimming removed 0 bases from V and 3 bases from J; junction bases left unmatched: 2. The CDR3 is 15 amino acids. In nucleotides, the CDR3 is TGTGCCAGCAGCTTAGCGACTAGCTACTACAATGAGCAGTTCTTC. Its translation is CASSLATSYYNEQFF.

This chain joins TRBV3-1 (or the pseudogene TRBV3-2) and TRBJ1-1; D is possibly TRBD1 (5 bases). This CDR3 contains 15 residues. Germline lookup yields CDR1 LGHDT and CDR2 YNNKEL (reference sequence). V lost 0 bases and J lost 4, with 12 bases in between. CDR3 sequence (DNA): TGTGCCAGCAGCCAAGAAAGGGGTGTAGGCACTGAAGCTTTCTTT. It encodes CASSQERGVGTEAFF.

V and J are TRBV10-3 and TRBJ1-1; 11 nucleotides match TRBD1. Unmatched junction bases numbered 6, after V lost 6 bases and J lost 6 bases. The CDR3 contains 14 residues. Germline-derived CDR1 and CDR2 are ENHRY and SYGVKD. CDR3 protein: CAIRRTGGQAEAFF. In DNA form, the CDR3 reads TGTGCCATCAGACGGACAGGGGGCCAGGCTGAAGCTTTCTTT.

This chain joins TRBV9 and TRBJ1-2; D gene unclear. With 3 bases removed from V and 4 bases from J, the gap between germline ends came to 4 bases. From germline, CDR1 is SGDLS and CDR2 YYNGEE. This CDR3 has 11 residues. For the CDR3, the DNA is TGTGCCAGCAGCGGGAGCTATGGCTACACCTTC. Encoded protein: CASSGSYGYTF.

The V gene is TRBV5-4, the J gene TRBJ2-5; 11 bases align to TRBD2. The CDR3 sequence is 18 residues long. CDR1 SGHNT and CDR2 YYREEE come from the germline V gene (reference sequence). V was clipped by 4 bases and J by 9 bases; unmatched bases: 20. The CDR3 here is CASSATGTSGRPGVSQYF. The DNA of the CDR3 is TGTGCCAGCAGCGCAACCGGGACTAGCGGTCGCCCGGGGGTGTCCCAGTACTTC.

This chain connects TRBV29-1 to TRBJ2-1, with D possibly being TRBD1 (6 bases). V lost 6 bases to trimming and J lost 9 bases, with 12 bases between them. CDR1 is SQVTM, CDR2 ANQGSEA, per germline. The length of the CDR3 is 11 residues. The CDR3 is CSVNRDREQFF. The CDR3 DNA reads as TGCAGCGTAAACAGGGACCGTGAGCAGTTCTTC.

The rearrangement uses TRBV7-2 and TRBJ1-2, with D maybe TRBD1 (6 bases). V lost 1 base and J 2 bases, leaving 8 bases between the germline ends. CDR1 and CDR2 (germline): SGHTA, FQGNSA. The CDR3 is 14 residues long. The CDR3 loop reads CASSLGGLNYGYTF. CDR3 nucleotides: TGTGCCAGCAGCTTAGGGGGGCTGAACTATGGCTACACCTTC.

This clone was observed once. This chain joins TRBV6-4 and TRBJ2-3; D might be TRBD2 (7 bases). CDR1 is MRHNA, CDR2 SNTAGT, per germline. Trimming cost V 2 bases and J 0 bases, with 21 bases left between them. The CDR3 consists of 19 residues. The CDR3 DNA reads as TGTGCCAGCAGTGACCCCCGTCCAGAGGGGGGGTGGAGCACAGATACGCAGTATTTT. Translating it yields CASSDPRPEGGWSTDTQYF.

J is TRBJ1-4 and V is TRBV4-3; unclear D gene. CDR3 length: 15 residues. The germline V gene has CDR1 LGHNA and CDR2 YSLEER. Between the trimmed V and J ends, which lost 1 base and 8 bases, there was a span of 14 bases. The CDR3 loop reads CASSQVPGGIEKLFF. CDR3 bases: TGCGCCAGCAGCCAAGTGCCGGGAGGGATCGAAAAACTGTTTTTT.

The V and J genes are TRBV9 and TRBJ2-1, with 11 bases lining up with TRBD2. V lost 2 bases to trimming and J lost 7 bases; unmatched junction nucleotides: 5. Germline V lookup: CDR1 SGDLS, CDR2 YYNGEE. This CDR3 region has 15 residues. CDR3 sequence reads: CASSVIAGGRNEQFF. The CDR3 DNA is TGTGCCAGCAGCGTTATAGCGGGGGGGCGGAATGAGCAGTTCTTC.

The chain recombines TRBV12-5 with TRBJ2-2; TRBD2 agrees at 8 bases. The CDR3 contains 13 residues. V shed 6 bases and J 3 bases; nucleotides not matched to a gene: 0. Germline V gives CDR1 LGHNT, CDR2 FRNRAP. The CDR3 reads CASGRGDTGELFF. In nucleotides, the CDR3 is TGTGCTAGTGGGCGGGGGGACACCGGGGAGCTGTTTTTT.

This sequence joins TRBV18 and TRBJ1-2; D gene uncertain. CDR3 length equals 13 residues. Germline loops: CDR1 KGHSH, CDR2 LQKENI. The V and J ends lost 3 bases and 2 bases respectively, with 7 bases between them. The CDR3 spells CASSPRRNYGYTF. CDR3 sequence (DNA): TGTGCCAGCTCACCCCGAAGGAACTATGGCTACACCTTC.